Reported below is one T cell receptor (beta chain). This record comes from a study of T cell responses to AZD1222 COVID-19 vaccine. TCRdb's table, derived via immunoSEQ multiplex PCR, lists solely in-frame clones and lacks some. The profile shows 150,000 to 200,000 clones, 90% to 95% of them singletons. CDR3 length: 17 amino acids. Deletions cut 1 base from V and 0 bases from J, with 14 bases between. Germline lookup yields CDR1 LGHNA and CDR2 YSLEER. The sequence came from an adult who received the AZD1222 COVID-19 vaccine. J is TRBJ2-3 and V is TRBV4-3, with D possibly matching TRBD1 (6 bases). The source material was peripheral blood, sampled 28 days after the second AZD1222 dose. The CDR3, as DNA: TGCGCCAGCAGCCAAGGGCCAGGGGAATCTAGCACAGATACGCAGTATTTT. This translates into CASSQGPGESSTDTQYF.